The entry below gives a single TCR beta chain sequence along with its context. Antigen: not known. This sample was taken from a study of cytomegalovirus exposure and HLA in healthy donors. Study-level findings and limits: Earlier findings revealed that most TCR beta V segments proved productive either about 90% or about 30% of the time.

PCR amplification relied on 60 Vbeta primers (plus 13 Jbeta primers). Generated by immunoSEQ multiplex PCR, the TCRdb table keeps only in-frame clones and is missing some. Among over 70,000 clones listed, 65% to 75% were seen once. CDR3 length: 15 amino acids. Germline assignment: CDR1 LGHNA and CDR2 YSLEER. V lost 1 base and J lost 6; bases outside the gene matches: 7. This chain joins TRBV4-3 and TRBJ1-2; 8 bases fit TRBD1. The sequenced sample was PBMCs. The receptor was derived from a man younger than 40 in good health and CMV-seronegative. CDR3 sequence reads: CASSQAGQGPNGYTF. The CDR3 DNA reads TGCGCCAGCAGCCAAGCTGGACAGGGTCCTAATGGCTACACCTTC.